This T cell receptor (beta chain) was observed in a study of T cell repertoires in cytomegalovirus infection. TCRdb analysed the reads with MiXCR anew, one entry per CDR3 protein. The table shows 290,000 or so distinct CDR3 sequences, with approximately 10% occurring only once. Germline CDR1 reads SQVTM; CDR2 reads ANQGSEA. This CDR3 has 12 residues. Trimming shortened V by 4 bases and J by 3 bases, and 9 bases separated the two germline ends. The TCR was taken from a human donor in good health (CMV status not recorded). Some clones in this sample may be carry-over from other donors' samples. This sequence joins TRBV29-1 and TRBJ2-5, with D possibly TRBD2 on 6 matching bases. Source material: PBMCs. For the CDR3, the DNA is TGCAGCGTTGGGACTACCAAAGAGACCCAGTACTTC. This sequence encodes CSVGTTKETQYF. The variable domain in full, completed from reference TRBV29-1 and TRBJ2-5, reads SAVISQKPSRDICQRGTSLTIQCQVDSQVTMMFWYRQQPGQSLTLIATANQGSEATYESGFVIDKFPISRPNLTFSTLTVSNMSPEDSSIYLCSVGTTKETQYFGPGTRLLVL.